This entry features one T cell receptor (beta chain) sequence. Its antigen is still unknown. The data originate from a study of cytotoxic CD8 clonotypes in ibrutinib-treated CLL. Across the study: Timing of response sample collection was a median around 13 months after treatment start, with a range of 6 to 36. An average of roughly 250,000 productive templates and about 100,000 productive rearrangements was obtained per sample.

Study-wide results and limits: Clonality rose at ibrutinib response and fell back toward baseline at progression.

Germline-derived CDR1 and CDR2 are SGHDT and YYEEEE. V dropped 3 bases and J dropped 6; count of bases not matched to a gene: 14. This CDR3 has 16 residues. Here immunoSEQ multiplex PCR was the method, and the copy in TCRdb shows in-frame clones only, minus some. The sample lists about 5,100 clones, about 70% occurring once. The receptor was isolated from a human donor with chronic lymphocytic leukemia. This specimen consisted of PBMCs, obtained before ibrutinib treatment. V is TRBV5-6 and J is TRBJ2-7; 8 bases line up with TRBD1. The CDR3 reads CASSSDRAPLSGEQYF. CDR3 sequence (DNA): TGTGCCAGCAGCTCGGACAGGGCCCCCTTGTCGGGCGAGCAGTACTTC. Variable domain in full (rest from reference TRBV5-6 and TRBJ2-7): DAGVTQSPTHLIKTRGQQVTLRCSPKSGHDTVSWYQQALGQGPQFIFQYYEEEERQRGNFPDRFSGHQFPNYSSELNVNALLLGDSALYLCASSSDRAPLSGEQYFGPGTRLTVT.